The T cell receptor beta chain described here comes from a study of blood T cell repertoires in COVID-19. Study as a whole: Sample material is recorded as cDNA or gDNA derived from T cells, B-cell-depleted T cells, or PBMCs.

Some clones are missing from TCRdb's copy, which holds only in-frame ones; the method was immunoSEQ multiplex PCR. The sample carries about 380,000 clones, around 87% recorded once. CDR3 length equals 14 residues. V lost 4 bases and J lost 6, with 15 bases in between. In germline, CDR1 is SGHDN, CDR2 FVKESK. Recruitment covered over 20 US areas and drew participants whose ages spanned roughly 18 to 90 years. The gene calls are TRBV14 and TRBJ1-2; a possible D gene is TRBD1 (5 bases). Sequencing was carried out using PBMCs or T cells enriched from blood (not recorded which). This TCR was recovered from a man aged 25 to 40 who had recovered from COVID-19. CDR3 loop: CASSPYSGWDGYTF. The CDR3 DNA reads as TGTGCCAGCAGCCCTTACTCAGGGTGGGATGGCTACACCTTC.